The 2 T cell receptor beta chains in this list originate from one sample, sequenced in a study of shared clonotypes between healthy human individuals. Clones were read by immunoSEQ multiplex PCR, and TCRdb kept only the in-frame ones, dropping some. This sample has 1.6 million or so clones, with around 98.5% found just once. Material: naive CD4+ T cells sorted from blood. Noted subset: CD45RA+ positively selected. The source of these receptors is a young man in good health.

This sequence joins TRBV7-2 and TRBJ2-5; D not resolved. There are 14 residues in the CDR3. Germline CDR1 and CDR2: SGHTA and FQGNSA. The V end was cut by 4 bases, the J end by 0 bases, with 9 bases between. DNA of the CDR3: TGTGCCAGCAGCTCCGACATATACCAAGAGACCCAGTACTTC. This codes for CASSSDIYQETQYF.

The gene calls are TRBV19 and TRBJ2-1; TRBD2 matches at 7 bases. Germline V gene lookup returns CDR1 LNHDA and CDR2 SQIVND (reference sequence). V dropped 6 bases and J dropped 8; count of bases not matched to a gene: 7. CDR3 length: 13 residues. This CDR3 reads CASSLTSSDEQFF. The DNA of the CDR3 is TGTGCCAGTAGCCTGACTAGCTCGGATGAGCAGTTCTTC.